The rows below give T cell receptor beta chains drawn from one sample of a study of control samples from healthy donors and cancer patients. Profiled with immunoSEQ multiplex PCR; TCRdb holds only in-frame clones, not every one. The data hold approximately 24,000 clones, with 75% to 85% observed a single time. The sample was PBMCs. These receptors originate from a man between 60 and 70 years old with colorectal cancer. Each CDR3 is given with its conserved first and last residue. Each record gives: D gene, clone size, J gene, V gene, CDR3 protein, CDR3 DNA. D genes are given only for firm matches. A row's size may be missing; if present it is once, few, many or a size class.

NA	NA	TRBJ1-2	TRBV6-5	CASKKEGVYGYTF	TGTGCCAGCAAAAAAGAGGGGGTCTATGGCTACACCTTC
NA	NA	TRBJ2-2	TRBV30	CAWKFREMGVTGELFF	TGTGCCTGGAAATTCAGGGAAATGGGGGTCACCGGGGAGCTGTTTTTT
NA	NA	TRBJ2-5	TRBV25-1	CASIQGGIETQYF	TGTGCCTCGATCCAGGGTGGGATAGAGACCCAGTACTTC
TRBD1	NA	TRBJ2-4	TRBV11-2	CASSPRQGSVAKNIQYF	TGTGCCAGCAGCCCCCGACAGGGATCGGTAGCCAAAAACATTCAGTACTTC
NA	NA	TRBJ1-1	TRBV18	CASSKTTMTEPTEAFF	TGTGCCAGCTCCAAAACGACAATGACAGAACCCACTGAAGCTTTCTTT
TRBD1	NA	TRBJ2-7	TRBV5-1	CASSGDRGMGEQYF	TGCGCCAGCAGCGGGGACAGGGGCATGGGAGAGCAGTACTTC
NA	NA	TRBJ1-2	TRBV9	CASSVVGQPYGYTF	TGTGCCAGCAGCGTAGTTGGGCAGCCCTATGGCTACACCTTC
TRBD1	NA	TRBJ1-2	TRBV19	CASKPQGQANYGYTF	TGTGCCAGTAAACCACAGGGACAGGCTAACTATGGCTACACCTTC
NA	NA	TRBJ1-5	TRBV4-1	CASSQEGSNQPQHF	TGCGCCAGCAGCCAAGAAGGGAGCAATCAGCCCCAGCATTTT
NA	once	TRBJ2-1	TRBV7-8	CASSLVVDIDSYNEQFF	TGTGCCAGCAGCTTAGTGGTAGATATAGACTCCTACAATGAGCAGTTCTTC
NA	NA	TRBJ1-1	TRBV20-1	CSARGVTEAFF	TGCAGTGCTAGAGGGGTAACTGAAGCTTTCTTT
NA	NA	TRBJ1-2	TRBV9	CASSVDKNYGYTF	TGTGCCAGCAGCGTCGACAAGAACTATGGCTACACCTTC
NA	NA	TRBJ1-1	TRBV3-1/TRBV3-2	CASSQLYLNTEAFF	TGTGCCAGCAGCCAACTTTATTTGAACACTGAAGCTTTCTTT
NA	NA	TRBJ2-5	TRBV24-1	CATSDPTGGETQYF	TGTGCCACCAGTGACCCGACAGGAGGTGAGACCCAGTACTTC
NA	NA	TRBJ1-4	TRBV5-1	CASSLARDTDSTNEKLFF	TGCGCCAGCAGCTTGGCCAGAGACACCGATTCAACTAATGAAAAACTGTTTTTT
NA	NA	TRBJ2-2	TRBV3-1/TRBV3-2	CASSQEAPHDGELFF	TGTGCCAGCAGCCAAGAGGCACCCCATGACGGGGAGCTGTTTTTT
NA	NA	TRBJ1-3	TRBV7-2	CASSPGRVSSGNTIYF	TGTGCCAGCAGCCCCGGACGAGTGTCTTCTGGAAACACCATATATTTT
NA	NA	TRBJ2-3	TRBV4-3	CASSQDLGGSTDTQYF	TGCGCCAGCAGCCAAGATTTAGGCGGCTCCACAGATACGCAGTATTTT
NA	few	TRBJ2-3	TRBV2	CASSGGRGDTQYF	TGTGCCAGCAGTGGGGGACGGGGGGATACGCAGTATTTT
NA	NA	TRBJ1-1	TRBV14	CASSQDLRTEAFF	TGTGCCAGCAGCCAAGATCTCAGAACTGAAGCTTTCTTT
NA	few	TRBJ1-5	TRBV21-1	CASSKFIGLGNQPQHF	TGTGCCAGCAGCAAATTCATAGGGTTGGGCAATCAGCCCCAGCATTTT
TRBD1	NA	TRBJ2-7	TRBV5-1	CASSFGDSTYEQYF	TGCGCCAGCAGCTTTGGGGACAGTACCTACGAGCAGTACTTC
NA	NA	TRBJ1-6	TRBV5-4	CASSLAGDRYSPLHF	TGTGCCAGCAGCTTGGCCGGCGACAGATATTCACCCCTCCACTTT
NA	NA	TRBJ1-6	TRBV27	CASSFSGVGPLHF	TGTGCCAGCAGTTTCTCGGGAGTCGGTCCCCTCCACTTT
NA	NA	TRBJ1-2	TRBV2	CASSDNRGGQLDGYTF	TGTGCCAGCAGTGATAACCGAGGGGGTCAGCTAGATGGCTACACCTTC
TRBD1	NA	TRBJ1-1	TRBV5-1	CASSTTGTGGRNTEAFF	TGCGCCAGCAGTACCACCGGGACAGGGGGTCGGAACACTGAAGCTTTCTTT
TRBD2	NA	TRBJ2-3	TRBV20-1	CSASSGVTDTQYF	TGCAGTGCTAGTAGCGGGGTTACAGATACGCAGTATTTT
TRBD1	NA	TRBJ1-1	TRBV5-4	CASSPQGGITEAFF	TGTGCCAGCAGTCCGCAGGGGGGGATCACTGAAGCTTTCTTT
NA	NA	TRBJ2-7	TRBV5-1	CASSLGPDEQYF	TGCGCCAGCAGCTTGGGGCCCGACGAGCAGTACTTC
TRBD1	NA	TRBJ1-6	TRBV19	CASSPQGQGLYNSPLHF	TGTGCCAGTAGTCCACAAGGACAGGGTTTGTATAATTCACCCCTCCACTTT
NA	NA	TRBJ1-2	TRBV7-2	CASSLVPWGYTF	TGTGCCAGCAGCTTGGTACCGTGGGGCTACACCTTC
TRBD1	once	TRBJ1-1	TRBV9	CASSTQGGGITEAFF	TGTGCCAGCAGCACCCAGGGGGGAGGTATCACTGAAGCTTTCTTT
NA	NA	TRBJ2-3	TRBV5-1	CASSFDADTQYF	TGCGCCAGCAGCTTCGATGCGGATACGCAGTATTTT
NA	NA	TRBJ1-1	TRBV6-5	CASSYEGSNTEAFF	TGTGCCAGCAGTTACGAGGGGTCGAACACTGAAGCTTTCTTT
NA	NA	TRBJ1-2	TRBV4-1	CASSQDRFGSFGANYGYTF	TGCGCCAGCAGCCAAGATAGGTTCGGCTCCTTTGGGGCTAACTATGGCTACACCTTC
NA	NA	TRBJ2-7	TRBV5-8	CASSLGYEQYF	TGTGCCAGCAGCTTGGGTTACGAGCAGTACTTC
NA	NA	TRBJ2-3	TRBV5-1	CASSLRLTPLSTDTQYF	TGCGCCAGCAGCTTGAGGCTTACGCCGCTTAGCACAGATACGCAGTATTTT
TRBD1	NA	TRBJ1-1	TRBV5-6	CASSYVDREEAFF	TGTGCCAGCAGCTACGTCGACAGGGAGGAAGCTTTCTTT
NA	once	TRBJ2-3	TRBV24-1	CATSEVKPSTDTQYF	TGTGCCACCAGTGAGGTCAAACCTAGCACAGATACGCAGTATTTT
NA	few	TRBJ1-1	TRBV6-2/TRBV6-3	CASSYSGGGTEAFF	TGTGCCAGCAGTTACTCCGGGGGGGGCACTGAAGCTTTCTTT
NA	NA	TRBJ2-5	TRBV19	CASSIPGIGTQYF	TGTGCCAGTAGTATACCCGGGATCGGGACCCAGTACTTC
NA	few	TRBJ1-2	TRBV2	CASSGTYLYGYTF	TGTGCCAGCAGCGGGACGTACCTCTATGGCTACACCTTC
TRBD1	NA	TRBJ1-1	TRBV7-9	CASSLVTGEDTEAFF	TGTGCCAGCAGCTTAGTGACAGGGGAGGACACTGAAGCTTTCTTT
NA	NA	TRBJ1-5	TRBV5-5	CASSFQSAGMPQHF	TGTGCCAGCAGCTTTCAATCAGCCGGAATGCCCCAGCATTTT
NA	NA	TRBJ1-4	TRBV19	CASSIGTTTNEKLFF	TGTGCCAGTAGTATTGGGACAACAACTAATGAAAAACTGTTTTTT
TRBD2	NA	TRBJ2-2	TRBV13	CASSSSPGLAVSGELFF	TGTGCCAGCAGCTCGTCCCCGGGACTAGCGGTATCCGGGGAGCTGTTTTTT
NA	NA	TRBJ1-5	TRBV2	CASSDQGTTISNQPQHF	TGTGCCAGCAGTGACCAGGGGACGACTATTAGCAATCAGCCCCAGCATTTT
NA	NA	TRBJ2-2	TRBV6-1	CASSEGTANTGELFF	TGTGCCAGCAGTGAAGGGACAGCGAACACCGGGGAGCTGTTTTTT
TRBD1	once	TRBJ1-2	TRBV7-9	CASGTGTGDYGYTF	TGTGCCAGCGGGACAGGCACCGGGGACTATGGCTACACCTTC
NA	NA	TRBJ1-6	TRBV2	CASSETGASNSPLHF	TGTGCCAGCAGTGAAACGGGAGCTTCTAATTCACCCCTCCACTTT
TRBD1	NA	TRBJ1-2	TRBV12-3/TRBV12-4	CARGDRGWGYTF	TGTGCCAGAGGGGACAGGGGATGGGGCTACACCTTC
NA	few	TRBJ1-1	TRBV24-1	CATSEKEDLITEAFF	TGTGCCACCAGTGAAAAGGAGGACTTGATCACTGAAGCTTTCTTT
NA	NA	TRBJ2-5	TRBV7-6	CASSLGAPNGEETQYF	TGTGCCAGCAGCTTAGGGGCCCCGAACGGAGAAGAGACCCAGTACTTC
NA	NA	TRBJ1-1	TRBV3-1/TRBV3-2	CASSQGQKNTEAFF	TGTGCCAGCAGCCAAGGACAGAAGAACACTGAAGCTTTCTTT
NA	NA	TRBJ1-4	TRBV3-1/TRBV3-2	CASSQGLIGEKLFF	TGTGCCAGCAGCCAAGGGCTGATTGGAGAAAAACTGTTTTTT